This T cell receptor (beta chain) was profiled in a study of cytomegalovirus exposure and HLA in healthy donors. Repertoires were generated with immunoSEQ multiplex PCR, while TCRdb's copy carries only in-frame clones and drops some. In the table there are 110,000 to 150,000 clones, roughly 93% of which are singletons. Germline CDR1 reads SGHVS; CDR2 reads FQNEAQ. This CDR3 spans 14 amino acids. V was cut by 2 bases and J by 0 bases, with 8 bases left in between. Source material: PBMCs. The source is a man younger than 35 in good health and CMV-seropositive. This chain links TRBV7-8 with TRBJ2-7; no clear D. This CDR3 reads CASSLTAPSYEQYF. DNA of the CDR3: TGTGCCAGCAGCTTAACTGCGCCCTCCTACGAGCAGTACTTC. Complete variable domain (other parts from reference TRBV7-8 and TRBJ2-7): GAGVSQSPRYKVAKRGQDVALRCDPISGHVSLFWYQQALGQGPEFLTYFQNEAQLDKSGLPSDRFFAERPEGSVSTLKIQRTQQEDSAVYLCASSLTAPSYEQYFGPGTRLTVT.